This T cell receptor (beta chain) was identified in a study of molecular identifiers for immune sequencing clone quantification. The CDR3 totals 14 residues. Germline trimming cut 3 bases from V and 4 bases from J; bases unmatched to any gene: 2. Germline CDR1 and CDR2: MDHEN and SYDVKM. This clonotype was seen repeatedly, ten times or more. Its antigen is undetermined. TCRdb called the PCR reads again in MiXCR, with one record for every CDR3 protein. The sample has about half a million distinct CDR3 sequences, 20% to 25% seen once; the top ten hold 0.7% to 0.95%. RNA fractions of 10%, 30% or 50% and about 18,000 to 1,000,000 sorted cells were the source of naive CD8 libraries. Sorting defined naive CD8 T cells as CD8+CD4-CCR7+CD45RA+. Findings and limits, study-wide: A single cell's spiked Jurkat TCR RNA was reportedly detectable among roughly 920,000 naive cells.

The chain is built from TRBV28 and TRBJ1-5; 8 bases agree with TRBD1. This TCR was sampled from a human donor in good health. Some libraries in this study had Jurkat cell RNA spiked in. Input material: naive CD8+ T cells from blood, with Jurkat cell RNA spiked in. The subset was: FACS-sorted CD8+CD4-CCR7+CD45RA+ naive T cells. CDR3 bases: TGTGCCAGCAGTTTTACAGGGGGGAATCAGCCCCAGCATTTT. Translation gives CASSFTGGNQPQHF.